These 30 T cell receptor beta chains share one sample of origin, sequenced in a study of a mutant IDH1 vaccine in newly diagnosed glioma. TCRdb keeps only in-frame clones here, not all; method: immunoSEQ multiplex PCR. The sample comprises some 58,000 clones, roughly 76% of which are singletons, and 4.5% to 6% rests with the top ten. Their recognized antigens are unknown. As to time point: week 35, safety follow-up. Topical imiquimod was applied with each vaccine dose, which held 300 ug of mutant IDH1 20-mer peptide. This specimen was PBMCs, taken from a glioma patient whose treatment included an IDH1 peptide vaccine. The source is a man between 35 and 55 years old with glioma.

The chain has TRBV18 and TRBJ1-1, with D possibly being TRBD1 (5 bases). The CDR3 runs 16 residues. The germline CDR1 and CDR2 sequences are KGHSH and LQKENI. Trimming stripped 3 bases from V and 5 bases from J, with 19 bases between. CDR3 protein: CASSPGASGSRTEAFF. The CDR3 DNA follows: TGTGCCAGCTCACCTGGGGCCTCGGGGTCCAGGACTGAAGCTTTCTTT.

CDR3: CASSIGHFGNQPQHF. CDR3 coding DNA: TGTGCCAGTAGTATCGGGCACTTTGGCAATCAGCCCCAGCATTTT. The chain links TRBV19 to TRBJ1-5; no clear D gene. Germline CDR1 and CDR2: LNHDA and SQIVND (reference sequence). This CDR3 has 15 residues. V gave up 3 bases and J gave up 2 bases, with 11 bases separating them.

The genes are TRBV5-4 and TRBJ2-1, with D tentatively TRBD2 (6 bases). The CDR3 sequence is 11 residues long. Trimming removed 4 bases at V and 7 bases at J, with 6 bases between. CDR1 and CDR2 (germline): SGHNT, YYREEE (reference sequence). The CDR3 DNA reads TGTGCCAGCAGCGGGGGGAATGAGCAGTTCTTC. Its translation: CASSGGNEQFF.

This clone was observed a handful of times. The V call is TRBV30, the J call TRBJ1-1, with 7 bases aligning to TRBD1. The CDR3 runs to 14 residues. Germline CDR1 and CDR2: GTSNPN and SVGIG (reference sequence). V gave up 5 bases and J gave up 1 base; unmatched junction bases: 7. The CDR3 nucleotides are TGTGCCTGGGATCCGGGACAGAGGAACACTGAAGCTTTCTTT. Translation gives CAWDPGQRNTEAFF.

The chain carries TRBV6-5 and TRBJ1-2; D is possibly TRBD1 (6 bases). The CDR3 sequence is 12 residues long. CDR1 and CDR2 from the germline V gene are MNHEY and SVGAGI. V lost 6 bases to trimming and J lost 4 bases, with 9 bases between them. CDR3 nucleotides: TGTGCCAGCAGGGGGGGCTCCTATGGCTACACCTTC. Translating gives CASRGGSYGYTF.

This rearrangement joins TRBV6-5 to TRBJ1-2, with D perhaps matching TRBD1 (5 bases). The germline V gene has CDR1 MNHEY and CDR2 SVGAGI. This CDR3 region has 12 residues. Trimming stripped 6 bases from V and 3 bases from J, with 8 bases between. DNA of the CDR3: TGTGCCAGCAGCCCGACAGACTATGGCTACACCTTC. It encodes CASSPTDYGYTF.

The J gene is TRBJ2-6, the V gene TRBV29-1, with TRBD1 identical over 7 bases. Germline V gives CDR1 SQVTM, CDR2 ANQGSEA. The CDR3 length is 17 residues. The trim removed 4 bases at V and 1 base at J, leaving 10 bases unmatched. The CDR3 DNA reads as TGCAGCGTTGGGTCGACAGGGATATCATCTGGGGCCAACGTCCTGACTTTC. This sequence encodes CSVGSTGISSGANVLTF.

This chain uses TRBV6-5 with TRBJ1-2; 8 bases are a match to TRBD1. Trimming cost V 5 bases and J 8 bases; bases outside gene matches: 7. The germline V gene encodes CDR1 MNHEY and CDR2 SVGAGI. CDR3 size: 13 residues. The CDR3 is CASSLQGAWGYTF. CDR3 nucleotide sequence: TGTGCCAGCAGTCTTCAGGGGGCTTGGGGCTACACCTTC.

This clone was observed a single time. V usage is TRBV25-1 and J usage is TRBJ2-1; unclear D gene. With 6 bases removed from V and 4 bases from J, the gap between germline ends came to 7 bases. The CDR3 covers 12 residues. Germline values: CDR1 MGHDK, CDR2 SYGVNS. DNA for the CDR3: TGTGCCAGCAGCCAAGATTACAATGAGCAGTTCTTC. Protein product: CASSQDYNEQFF.

V is TRBV7-2 and J is TRBJ2-7; D is possibly TRBD1 or TRBD2 (6 bases each). This CDR3 has 12 residues. Germline V gene data show CDR1 as SGHTA and CDR2 as FQGNSA. Trimming cost V 4 bases and J 5 bases, with 9 bases left between them. CDR3 DNA: TGTGCCAGCAGCTCCGGGGGCGACGAGCAGTACTTC. Translation gives CASSSGGDEQYF. The complete variable domain, with remaining parts taken from reference TRBV7-2 and TRBJ2-7, reads GAGVSQSPSNKVTEKGKDVELRCDPISGHTALYWYRQSLGQGLEFLIYFQGNSAPDKSGLPSDRFSAERTGGSVSTLTIQRTQQEDSAVYLCASSSGGDEQYFGPGTRLTVT.

The gene calls are TRBV6-6 and TRBJ1-3, with 7 nucleotides matching TRBD1. Germline loops: CDR1 MNHNY, CDR2 SVGAGI (reference sequence). This CDR3 is 16 amino acids long. J lost 0 bases, V lost 6 bases, and 8 bases had no gene match. Here the CDR3 reads CASSRPQGGSGNTIYF. CDR3 sequence (DNA): TGTGCCAGCAGCCGCCCCCAGGGGGGCTCTGGAAACACCATATATTTT.

This clone has a handful of counts. V and J are TRBV11-2 and TRBJ2-1; D is unclear. The CDR3 length is 16 residues. Trimming removed 1 base from V and 0 bases from J, with 10 bases in between. In germline, CDR1 is SGHAT, CDR2 FQNNGV. The CDR3 region has the DNA TGTGCCAGCAGCTTAGCAGAGAGATCCTCCTACAATGAGCAGTTCTTC. Translation: CASSLAERSSYNEQFF.

This clone was recorded once. This chain connects TRBV2 to TRBJ2-1; TRBD1 matches at 7 bases. Germline lookup yields CDR1 SNHLY and CDR2 FYNNEI. The V and J ends lost 6 bases and 9 bases, in that order; junction bases with no gene match: 11. The CDR3 has 14 residues. CDR3 sequence reads: CASRETGPSGEQFF. The DNA for the CDR3 is TGTGCCAGCAGGGAGACAGGGCCGTCGGGTGAGCAGTTCTTC.

The V and J genes are TRBV25-1 and TRBJ2-1, with TRBD1 identical over 10 bases. The length of the CDR3 is 15 residues. V shed 1 base and J 5 bases; nucleotides not matched to a gene: 2. The V gene's germline CDR1 is MGHDK and CDR2 SYGVNS. CDR3 in DNA: TGTGCCAGCAGTGAATTTGGGACAGGGGACAATGAGCAGTTCTTC. This gives the protein CASSEFGTGDNEQFF. Supplemented by reference TRBV25-1 and TRBJ2-1, the full variable domain reads EADIYQTPRYLVIGTGKKITLECSQTMGHDKMYWYQQDPGMELHLIHYSYGVNSTEKGDLSSESTVSRIRTEHFPLTLESARPSHTSQYLCASSEFGTGDNEQFFGPGTRLTVL.

The J gene is TRBJ2-7, the V gene TRBV15; 11 bases fit TRBD1. Germline CDR1 LNHNV, CDR2 YYDKDF (reference sequence). The CDR3 runs 15 residues. With V trimmed by 5 bases and J by 5 bases, 8 bases remained unmatched. Here the CDR3 reads CATSDRTGGADEQYF. The CDR3 nucleotides read TGTGCCACCAGCGACAGGACAGGGGGCGCAGACGAGCAGTACTTC.

The V gene is TRBV13, the J gene TRBJ2-7; 8 bases line up with TRBD1. Germline trimming cut 5 bases from V and 0 bases from J; bases unmatched to any gene: 9. Germline V gene data show CDR1 as PRHDT and CDR2 as FYEKMQ (reference sequence). The CDR3 sequence is 16 residues long. The DNA for the CDR3 is TGTGCCAGCAGCCTTCTGGACAGGGCGACCTCCTACGAGCAGTACTTC. This encodes CASSLLDRATSYEQYF.

On this clone: Other DNA sequences in this specimen translate into the identical CDR3. The chain carries TRBV6-5 and TRBJ2-5, with TRBD2 matching 11 bases. Germline CDR1 is MNHEY and CDR2 is SVGAGI. V lost 6 bases, J lost 1 base, and 4 bases stayed unmatched. This CDR3 comprises 15 residues. As DNA, the CDR3 is TGTGCCAGCAGCCCGACTAGCGGGACCCAAGAGACCCAGTACTTC. This sequence encodes CASSPTSGTQETQYF.

This sequence joins TRBV4-1 and TRBJ1-2; 8 bases are shared with TRBD1. Germline-derived CDR1 and CDR2 are MGHRA and YSYEKL. The CDR3 has 18 residues. The V and J ends lost 1 base and 0 bases, in that order; junction bases with no gene match: 10. CDR3 coding DNA: TGCGCCAGCAGCCAAGTTTTGAGACAGGGGACTTCTAACTATGGCTACACCTTC. This translates into CASSQVLRQGTSNYGYTF.

The V call is TRBV13, the J call TRBJ2-5; TRBD2 matches at 7 bases. The tail of the sequence fits TRBJ2-7 better, so the J call may be wrong. Germline V gene sequence: CDR1 PRHDT, CDR2 FYEKMQ (reference sequence). CDR3 length equals 15 residues. Here the CDR3 DNA reads TGTGCCAGCAGCTTAGAGGGCGGGGGATTCTACGAGCAGTACTTC. The encoded protein is CASSLEGGGFYEQYF.

V is TRBV6-6 and J is TRBJ2-7, with 10 bases that match TRBD2. This CDR3 comprises 15 residues. V dropped 4 bases and J dropped 4; count of bases not matched to a gene: 7. CDR1 and CDR2 from the germline V gene are MNHNY and SVGAGI (reference sequence). CDR3 amino acids: CASSSPTLAGYEQYF. CDR3 in DNA: TGTGCCAGCAGTTCCCCGACACTAGCGGGATACGAGCAGTACTTC.

V gene TRBV18 combines with J gene TRBJ2-7; 11 nucleotides match TRBD2. Germline lookup yields CDR1 KGHSH and CDR2 LQKENI. The CDR3 extends over 19 amino acids. The V and J ends lost 0 bases and 3 bases, in that order; junction bases with no gene match: 13. This CDR3 is CASSPPRVAGGPGIYEQYF. The CDR3, as DNA: TGTGCCAGCTCACCACCGAGGGTAGCGGGGGGGCCCGGGATCTACGAGCAGTACTTC.

The V gene is TRBV5-5, the J gene TRBJ1-4; 7 bases are a match to TRBD1. Trimming cost V 0 bases and J 5 bases; bases outside gene matches: 1. The CDR3 spans 14 residues. From germline, CDR1 is SGHKS and CDR2 YYEKEE (reference sequence). In nucleotides, the CDR3 is TGTGCCAGCAGCTTGGCGGGACAGAATGAAAAACTGTTTTTT. Protein sequence: CASSLAGQNEKLFF.

The chain employs TRBV5-5 and TRBJ2-5; 11 positions agree with TRBD2. CDR1 and CDR2 from the germline V gene are SGHKS and YYEKEE (reference sequence). The CDR3 is 15 amino acids. Trimming removed 6 bases from V and 7 bases from J; junction bases left unmatched: 11. The CDR3 DNA follows: TGTGCCAGCACCTTTCTTAGCGGGGGGGCCGGGACCCAGTACTTC. This gives the protein CASTFLSGGAGTQYF.

The genes are TRBV28 and TRBJ2-5, with 7 bases identical to TRBD1. Germline V gives CDR1 MDHEN, CDR2 SYDVKM. The CDR3 totals 14 residues. J gave up 5 bases and V 6 bases, and 9 bases lay outside the gene matches. The CDR3 region is CASSSEGAEETQYF. CDR3 bases: TGTGCCAGCAGCTCTGAGGGGGCTGAGGAGACCCAGTACTTC.

The V and J genes are TRBV12-5 and TRBJ2-1, with 7 bases lining up with TRBD2. With 1 base clipped from V and 4 bases from J, the junction kept 10 bases outside the gene matches. The CDR3 loop spans 17 amino acids. Per germline, CDR1 LGHNT and CDR2 FRNRAP. CDR3 DNA: TGTGCTAGTGGTTTGGCCCGAGCTGGGGGGGTATACAATGAGCAGTTCTTC. This gives the protein CASGLARAGGVYNEQFF.

The rearrangement links TRBV28 to TRBJ1-5; no clear D. Germline-derived CDR1 and CDR2 are MDHEN and SYDVKM. This CDR3 region has 15 residues. Trimming took 5 bases from V and 0 from J, leaving 11 bases between them. The CDR3 DNA reads TGTGCCAGCAGTGGACTGTGGAATAGCAATCAGCCCCAGCATTTT. Translating it yields CASSGLWNSNQPQHF.

This clone is medium-sized. This chain links TRBV27 with TRBJ2-7; D is undetermined. CDR1 and CDR2 (germline): MNHEY, SMNVEV (reference sequence). V lost 4 bases, J lost 5 bases, and 6 bases lay in between. This CDR3 contains 11 residues. CDR3 in amino acids: CASSSRNEQYF. For the CDR3, the DNA is TGTGCCAGCAGTTCCCGTAACGAGCAGTACTTC.

The chain recombines TRBV10-3 with TRBJ2-3, with 12 bases identical to TRBD2. Trimming removed 6 bases from V and 3 bases from J; junction bases left unmatched: 4. In germline, CDR1 is ENHRY, CDR2 SYGVKD. The CDR3 spans 15 residues. CDR3 loop: CAIRRTSGKTDTQYF. The CDR3 DNA sequence: TGTGCCATCAGAAGGACTAGCGGGAAGACAGATACGCAGTATTTT.

The V call is TRBV9, the J call TRBJ2-1; D possibly corresponds to TRBD2 (6 bases). This CDR3 has 15 residues. Germline V gives CDR1 SGDLS, CDR2 YYNGEE. Trimming cost V 6 bases and J 0 bases, with 13 bases left between them. In DNA, the CDR3 is TGTGCCAGCACCTTGGACGGGAGCTCCTACAATGAGCAGTTCTTC. This gives the protein CASTLDGSSYNEQFF.

This clone has just a few counts. Other nucleotide sequences in the sample specify the same CDR3. The chain uses TRBV30 and TRBJ1-5, with 10 bases that match TRBD1. After removal of 3 bases from V and 4 bases from J, the junction contained 3 bases not matched to a gene. The germline gives CDR1 GTSNPN, CDR2 SVGIG (reference sequence). The length of the CDR3 is 14 residues. CDR3 loop: CAWRGDRGNQPQHF. The CDR3 DNA is TGTGCCTGGAGGGGGGACAGGGGAAATCAGCCCCAGCATTTT.